This TCR beta chain was recorded in a study of blood T cell repertoires in COVID-19. This CDR3 has 15 amino acids. The germline V and J ends were trimmed by 1 base and 1 base, with 12 bases remaining between them. Germline CDR1 is SGHRS and CDR2 is YFSETQ. Some clones are missing from TCRdb's copy, which holds only in-frame ones; the method was immunoSEQ multiplex PCR. Among roughly 66,000 clones, 82% were seen once, and the ten largest hold under 7%. The chain couples TRBV5-1 to TRBJ2-7; D is possibly TRBD1 (5 bases). The source of this sequence is a man in his 60s with acute or convalescent COVID-19. Input material: peripheral blood. The CDR3 here is CASSLNFQGSYEQYF. The CDR3 nucleotides are TGCGCCAGCAGCTTGAATTTTCAGGGTTCCTACGAGCAGTACTTC. The whole variable domain, remainder taken from reference TRBV5-1 and TRBJ2-7, is KAGVTQTPRYLIKTRGQQVTLSCSPISGHRSVSWYQQTPGQGLQFLFEYFSETQRNKGNFPGRFSGRQFSNSRSEMNVSTLELGDSALYLCASSLNFQGSYEQYFGPGTRLTVT.